This TCR beta chain was captured in a study of T cells in Graves' hyperthyroidism and ophthalmopathy. Amplification yielded TCR beta CDR3 regions, with RNA transcripts as the source. With the HTBI primer set, the TCR CDR3 went through a first round of RT-PCR. TCRdb re-analysed the multiplex PCR reads in MiXCR, keeping a single row per CDR3 protein. The sample carries 350,000 or so distinct CDR3 sequences, roughly 18% recorded once. Sequencing used blood. This sequence originates from a woman aged 40-49 years with Graves' ophthalmopathy.

In DNA, the CDR3 is TGTGCTAGTGGTATGGGACAGGGGGCCTGGGAGACCCAGTACTTC. Translated: CASGMGQGAWETQYF. The rearrangement uses TRBV12-5 and TRBJ2-5; TRBD1 aligns across 12 bases. Losses at the gene ends were 5 bases for V and 5 bases for J; bases not matched to a gene: 6. Germline V gives CDR1 LGHNT, CDR2 FRNRAP. This CDR3 is built from 15 residues.